Each of the 30 T cell receptor beta chains below was sequenced from the same sample in a study of shared clonotypes between healthy human individuals. Naive CD8 cells comprised CD45RO-negative, CCR7-positively selected cells, excluding terminally differentiated effector memory CD45RA+ cells. The data were produced by immunoSEQ multiplex PCR, yet TCRdb's version contains in-frame clones alone and is incomplete. The sample gives hundreds of thousands of clones, over 95% of which show up once; 0.1% to 0.11% is in the top ten. Material for sequencing was naive CD8+ T cells sorted from blood. The receptors derive from a young woman in good health.

V gene TRBV19 combines with J gene TRBJ2-7; no definite D call. The germline gives CDR1 LNHDA, CDR2 SQIVND (reference sequence). V was shortened by 2 bases and J by 3 bases, with 11 bases between the two germline ends. The CDR3 contains 14 residues. As DNA, the CDR3 is TGTGCCAGTAGTATACGGTCCTCGGGCTACGAGCAGTACTTC. Translating it yields CASSIRSSGYEQYF. The whole variable domain, filled in from reference TRBV19 and TRBJ2-7, reads DGGITQSPKYLFRKEGQNVTLSCEQNLNHDAMYWYRQDPGQGLRLIYYSQIVNDFQKGDIAEGYSVSREKKESFPLTVTSAQKNPTAFYLCASSIRSSGYEQYFGPGTRLTVT.

A remark on this clone: Other DNA sequences within the sample encode an identical CDR3. The chain is built from TRBV9 and TRBJ2-7; D unclear. V was pared by 0 bases and J by 0 bases, with 7 bases between. Germline CDR1 is SGDLS and CDR2 is YYNGEE. The CDR3 is 14 residues long. CDR3 amino acids: CASSVGPSSYEQYF. CDR3 sequence (DNA): TGTGCCAGCAGCGTAGGCCCGAGCTCCTACGAGCAGTACTTC.

The rearrangement joins TRBV27 to TRBJ2-7; 8 bases align to TRBD1. The CDR3 consists of 13 residues. J was trimmed by 4 bases and V by 6 bases; bases with no gene match: 5. Germline CDR1 is MNHEY and CDR2 is SMNVEV (reference sequence). In nucleotides, the CDR3 is TGTGCCAGCAGAGGACAGGGAATTTACGAGCAGTACTTC. This gives the protein CASRGQGIYEQYF.

The genes are TRBV27 and TRBJ2-1; D possibly corresponds to TRBD2 (6 bases). The V gene's germline CDR1 is MNHEY and CDR2 SMNVEV (reference sequence). The V end lost 1 base, the J end lost 7 bases, and 8 bases lay between the germline ends. The CDR3 consists of 13 residues. CDR3 sequence reads: CASSLFGGNEQFF. Written as DNA, the CDR3 is TGTGCCAGCAGTTTATTCGGAGGGAATGAGCAGTTCTTC.

The chain joins TRBV4-2 to TRBJ2-7; 7 bases map to TRBD2. Trimming removed 4 bases from V and 2 bases from J; junction bases left unmatched: 5. The CDR3 loop spans 14 amino acids. Germline V lookup: CDR1 LGHNA, CDR2 YNFKEQ. The CDR3 DNA reads TGTGCCAGCAGCCCCGCGGGGGTGGCCTACGAGCAGTACTTC. Translation gives CASSPAGVAYEQYF.

The chain carries TRBV7-9 and TRBJ2-1; 8 nucleotides agree with TRBD2. The CDR3 is 15 residues long. V trimming: 6 bases; J trimming: 5 bases; junction bases outside the gene matches: 9. From germline, CDR1 is SEHNR and CDR2 FQNEAQ (reference sequence). The CDR3 sequence: CASSFTSGRNNEQFF. DNA of the CDR3: TGTGCCAGCAGTTTCACTAGCGGACGAAACAATGAGCAGTTCTTC. Combining the CDR3 with reference TRBV7-9 and TRBJ2-1 gives the whole variable domain DTGVSQNPRHKITKRGQNVTFRCDPISEHNRLYWYRQTLGQGPEFLTYFQNEAQLEKSRLLSDRFSAERPKGSFSTLEIQRTEQGDSAMYLCASSFTSGRNNEQFFGPGTRLTVL.

The J gene is TRBJ2-1, the V gene TRBV5-4; TRBD2 might be the D (6 bases). Germline CDR1 SGHNT, CDR2 YYREEE (reference sequence). V was trimmed by 3 bases and J by 0 bases, leaving 13 bases between them. The CDR3 spans 16 residues. CDR3 loop: CASSYLLATSYNEQFF. Here the CDR3 DNA reads TGTGCCAGCAGCTACCTTCTAGCGACCTCCTACAATGAGCAGTTCTTC.

J is TRBJ2-7 and V is TRBV5-8; tentatively, D is TRBD2 (5 bases). V dropped 2 bases and J dropped 5 bases, with 17 bases sitting between them. In germline, CDR1 is SGHTS, CDR2 YDEGEE. The CDR3 contains 15 residues. CDR3 DNA: TGTGCCAGCAGCTTTGGAGTGAGGGCCACCAACGAGCAGTACTTC. Its translation: CASSFGVRATNEQYF.

The genes are TRBV29-1 and TRBJ1-2; 7 bases agree with TRBD1. Per the germline V gene, CDR1 is SQVTM and CDR2 is ANQGSEA. This CDR3 comprises 13 residues. The V segment lost 6 bases and the J segment 5 bases; nucleotides outside the gene matches: 9. This chain's CDR3 is CSVGSRGVYGYTF. The CDR3 DNA follows: TGCAGCGTAGGCAGCAGGGGGGTTTATGGCTACACCTTC.

The chain has TRBV5-6 and TRBJ1-5; D remains unclear. The CDR3 is 14 amino acids. Germline V gives CDR1 SGHDT, CDR2 YYEEEE. Deletions cut 1 base from V and 4 bases from J, with 9 bases between. As DNA, the CDR3 is TGTGCCAGCAGCTTGTGGAACGGTAATCAGCCCCAGCATTTT. This translates into CASSLWNGNQPQHF.

The chain recombines TRBV19 with TRBJ2-2; unclear D gene. The CDR3 loop spans 14 amino acids. Germline loops: CDR1 LNHDA, CDR2 SQIVND (reference sequence). V shed 7 bases and J shed 2 bases, with 11 bases lying between them. In DNA, the CDR3 is TGTGCCAGTACTCCCTTGAGTAACACCGGGGAGCTGTTTTTT. Translation: CASTPLSNTGELFF.

The CDR3 sequence: CASSPTGALSYEQYF. The CDR3 DNA is TGTGCCAGCAGCCCGACAGGGGCCCTCTCCTACGAGCAGTACTTC. The rearrangement links TRBV7-9 to TRBJ2-7, with 8 bases matching TRBD1. Unmatched junction bases numbered 6, after V lost 5 bases and J lost 0 bases. This CDR3 has 15 residues. Germline V gives CDR1 SEHNR, CDR2 FQNEAQ (reference sequence).

The chain is built from TRBV30 and TRBJ1-1; D unresolved. CDR3 length equals 11 residues. CDR1 is GTSNPN and CDR2 is SVGIG in the germline V gene (reference sequence). V was pared by 8 bases and J by 1 base, with 8 bases between. In DNA form, the CDR3 reads TGTGCCACCAAGCGGAACACTGAAGCTTTCTTT. It is translated as CATKRNTEAFF.

This clone was counted only a few times. This chain links TRBV29-1 with TRBJ1-4, with D tentatively TRBD1 (6 bases). Germline loops: CDR1 SQVTM, CDR2 ANQGSEA. Trimming shortened V by 7 bases and J by 0 bases, and 6 bases separated the two germline ends. The CDR3 is 12 amino acids. The CDR3 reads CSGTATNEKLFF. The CDR3 nucleotides read TGCAGCGGGACAGCAACTAATGAAAAACTGTTTTTT.

The chain carries TRBV21-1 and TRBJ2-7. TRBV21-1 is flagged as a pseudogene. The CDR3 totals 11 residues. The CDR3 bases are TGTGCCAGCGCCCTCCTTGGAGAGCAGTACTTC. Translating it yields CASALLGEQYF.

The J gene is TRBJ2-1, the V gene TRBV11-2; TRBD2 might be the D (6 bases). V lost 3 bases to trimming and J lost 8 bases, with 14 bases between them. The length of the CDR3 is 14 residues. CDR1 is SGHAT, CDR2 FQNNGV, per germline. The CDR3 protein is CASSLSSVRDEQFF. CDR3 nucleotide sequence: TGTGCCAGCAGCTTGTCTAGCGTGAGAGATGAGCAGTTCTTC.

This chain joins TRBV28 and TRBJ2-7; D unclear. The V end lost 3 bases, the J end lost 1 base, and 10 bases lay between the germline ends. Germline V CDR1 and CDR2: MDHEN, SYDVKM. CDR3 length equals 14 residues. CDR3 amino acids: CASSFAGLSYEQYF. CDR3 in DNA: TGTGCCAGCAGTTTCGCAGGATTATCCTACGAGCAGTACTTC.

J is TRBJ2-3 and V is TRBV9; 10 nucleotides agree with TRBD2. In germline, CDR1 is SGDLS, CDR2 YYNGEE. The CDR3 has 15 residues. The V segment lost 6 bases and the J segment 1 base; nucleotides outside the gene matches: 5. As DNA, the CDR3 is TGTGCCAGCACGCCCGGGACTAGCGGCACAGATACGCAGTATTTT. It encodes CASTPGTSGTDTQYF.

The chain uses TRBV30 and TRBJ2-7; D uncertain. The CDR3 is made up of 15 amino acids. Germline V gives CDR1 GTSNPN, CDR2 SVGIG (reference sequence). Trimming removed 0 bases from V and 2 bases from J, with 14 bases in between. As DNA, the CDR3 is TGTGCCTGGAGTGTCCTGGACGGACCCGCCTACGAGCAGTACTTC. Its protein product is CAWSVLDGPAYEQYF.

The chain links TRBV10-2 to TRBJ1-1; D gene uncertain. This CDR3 has 13 amino acids. Germline loops: CDR1 WSHSY, CDR2 SAAADI. Trimming stripped 0 bases from V and 4 bases from J, with 6 bases between. The CDR3 loop reads CASSESGFTEAFF. In nucleotides, the CDR3 is TGCGCCAGCAGTGAGTCAGGGTTCACTGAAGCTTTCTTT.

Here the CDR3 DNA reads TGTGCCAGCACCCTAGCGGGAGGGCCACAAGATACGCAGTATTTT. Translated, it gives CASTLAGGPQDTQYF. The chain combines TRBV2 with TRBJ2-3; TRBD2 matches at 12 bases. This CDR3 has 15 residues. After removal of 7 bases from V and 5 bases from J, the junction contained 7 bases not matched to a gene. Germline V lookup: CDR1 SNHLY, CDR2 FYNNEI.

The chain combines TRBV5-6 with TRBJ1-2; D is perhaps TRBD1 (5 bases). Germline-derived CDR1 and CDR2 are SGHDT and YYEEEE. There are 12 residues in the CDR3. Trimming left V 2 bases short and J 6 bases short, with 8 bases between. CDR3 in amino acids: CASSFWGNGYTF. CDR3 in DNA: TGTGCCAGCAGCTTTTGGGGGAATGGCTACACCTTC.

Remarks on this clone: This same CDR3 is encoded by further DNA sequences in the sample. V is TRBV27 and J is TRBJ2-7; TRBD1 aligns across 11 bases. The germline gives CDR1 MNHEY, CDR2 SMNVEV (reference sequence). This CDR3 region has 14 residues. V trimming: 4 bases; J trimming: 4 bases; junction bases outside the gene matches: 3. The CDR3 DNA reads TGTGCCAGCAGTTCCGGGACAGGGGGGTACGAGCAGTACTTC. Translating it yields CASSSGTGGYEQYF.

The genes are TRBV4-2 and TRBJ2-1, with a tentative D call TRBD1 (7 bases). Trimming removed 3 bases from V and 8 bases from J, with 14 bases in between. This CDR3 has 14 residues. Looked up from germline, CDR1 is LGHNA and CDR2 is YNFKEQ. The CDR3, as DNA: TGTGCCAGCAGCCAGCTGACAGGGAGGTATGAGCAGTTCTTC. Translating gives CASSQLTGRYEQFF.

J is TRBJ2-1 and V is TRBV27, with D unresolved. The CDR3 spans 14 residues. The V and J ends lost 5 bases and 3 bases respectively, with 11 bases between them. The germline gives CDR1 MNHEY, CDR2 SMNVEV (reference sequence). As DNA, the CDR3 is TGTGCCAGCAGTGCCAACACGATCTACAATGAGCAGTTCTTC. Its protein is CASSANTIYNEQFF.

Concerning this clone: Distinct nucleotide sequences in the sample also encode this CDR3. The chain combines TRBV19 with TRBJ2-1; perhaps TRBD2 as D (5 bases). Germline values: CDR1 LNHDA, CDR2 SQIVND (reference sequence). CDR3 length: 12 amino acids. V lost 3 bases and J 6 bases, leaving 6 bases between the germline ends. The CDR3: CASSMSGNEQFF. In DNA, the CDR3 is TGTGCCAGTAGTATGAGCGGCAATGAGCAGTTCTTC. Complete variable domain (other parts from reference TRBV19 and TRBJ2-1): DGGITQSPKYLFRKEGQNVTLSCEQNLNHDAMYWYRQDPGQGLRLIYYSQIVNDFQKGDIAEGYSVSREKKESFPLTVTSAQKNPTAFYLCASSMSGNEQFFGPGTRLTVL.

The V call is TRBV27, the J call TRBJ2-2, with 7 nucleotides matching TRBD1. Unmatched junction bases numbered 6, after V lost 5 bases and J lost 6 bases. Germline loops: CDR1 MNHEY, CDR2 SMNVEV (reference sequence). This CDR3 region has 14 residues. The CDR3 is CASSTLTGPGELFF. The DNA of the CDR3 is TGTGCCAGCAGTACGCTGACAGGGCCCGGGGAGCTGTTTTTT.

Only one count was recorded for this clone. The chain has TRBV7-8 and TRBJ2-5; possibly TRBD1 for D (6 bases). CDR3 length: 14 residues. V dropped 4 bases and J dropped 0 bases, with 9 bases sitting between them. Germline V gene data show CDR1 as SGHVS and CDR2 as FQNEAQ. This CDR3 is CASSYRTDQETQYF. The CDR3 DNA follows: TGTGCCAGCAGCTACCGGACAGACCAAGAGACCCAGTACTTC.

The CDR3 DNA is TGTGCCAGCAGACTCGGACTATCCGCCGGGGAGCTGTTTTTT. Translation gives CASRLGLSAGELFF. The chain is built from TRBV6-5 and TRBJ2-2, with D possibly being TRBD2 (6 bases). Germline lookup yields CDR1 MNHEY and CDR2 SVGAGI. The ends were cut back, 6 bases at V and 6 bases at J, with 14 bases in the middle. The CDR3 length is 14 residues.

Of note for this clone: The sample carries other DNA sequences with the same CDR3. The gene calls are TRBV19 and TRBJ1-1, with 10 nucleotides matching TRBD1. Germline V gene sequence: CDR1 LNHDA, CDR2 SQIVND (reference sequence). This CDR3 is 14 amino acids long. V was clipped by 3 bases and J by 4 bases; unmatched bases: 2. CDR3 protein: CASSIRDRGTEAFF. The CDR3 bases are TGTGCCAGTAGTATCCGGGACAGGGGCACTGAAGCTTTCTTT.